This entry features one T cell receptor beta chain sequence. This specimen belongs to a study of OX40 agonist ivuxolimab in advanced cancers. Data came from immunoSEQ multiplex PCR; TCRdb stores just in-frame clones and leaves some out. The table records 50,000 to 70,000 clones, 70% to 90% of them present only once. Germline V gene sequence: CDR1 SGHRS, CDR2 YFSETQ. Trimming took 0 bases from V and 4 from J, leaving 10 bases between them. The CDR3 length is 14 residues. The material was CD4+ or CD8+ T cells sorted from blood, obtained in a trial of the OX40 agonist ivuxolimab. This TCR came from an adult with an advanced solid tumor such as melanoma, head and neck, liver or kidney cancer. The chain is built from TRBV5-1 and TRBJ2-5; possible D gene TRBD1, 6 bases. CDR3 region: CASSLGGLGETQYF. The CDR3 nucleotides are TGCGCCAGCAGCTTGGGGGGGCTGGGAGAGACCCAGTACTTC.